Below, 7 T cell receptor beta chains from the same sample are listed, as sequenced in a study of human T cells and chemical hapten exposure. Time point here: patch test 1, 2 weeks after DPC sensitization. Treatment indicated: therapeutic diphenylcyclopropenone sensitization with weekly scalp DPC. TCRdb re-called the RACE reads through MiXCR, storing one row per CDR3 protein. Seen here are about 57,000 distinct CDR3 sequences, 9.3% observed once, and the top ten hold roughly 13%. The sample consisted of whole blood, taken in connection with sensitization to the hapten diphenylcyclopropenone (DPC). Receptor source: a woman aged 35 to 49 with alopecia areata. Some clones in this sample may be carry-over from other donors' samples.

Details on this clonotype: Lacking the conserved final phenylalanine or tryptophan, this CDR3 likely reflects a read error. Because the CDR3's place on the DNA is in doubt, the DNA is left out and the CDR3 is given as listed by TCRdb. The CDR3 loop is CASSFGGSGGALSTER. The chain has TRBV28 and TRBJ2-1; the table calls TRBD2, which could not be checked here. CDR1 and CDR2 (germline): MDHEN, SYDVKM. The CDR3 region is 16 residues in length, termini included.

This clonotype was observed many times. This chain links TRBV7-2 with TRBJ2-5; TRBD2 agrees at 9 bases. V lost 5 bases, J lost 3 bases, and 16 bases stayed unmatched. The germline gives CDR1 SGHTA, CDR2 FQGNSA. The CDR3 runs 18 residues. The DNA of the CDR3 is TGTGCCAGCAGCCCCCGGGGCGGGAGCGGGGGGAGGGAAGAGACCCAGTACTTC. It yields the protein CASSPRGGSGGREETQYF.

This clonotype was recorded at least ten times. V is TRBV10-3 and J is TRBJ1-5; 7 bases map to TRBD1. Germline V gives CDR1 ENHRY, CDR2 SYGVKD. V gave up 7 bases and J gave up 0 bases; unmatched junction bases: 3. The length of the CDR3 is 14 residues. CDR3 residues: CAINDRDSNQPQHF. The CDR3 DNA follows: TGTGCCATCAACGACAGGGATAGCAATCAGCCCCAGCATTTT.

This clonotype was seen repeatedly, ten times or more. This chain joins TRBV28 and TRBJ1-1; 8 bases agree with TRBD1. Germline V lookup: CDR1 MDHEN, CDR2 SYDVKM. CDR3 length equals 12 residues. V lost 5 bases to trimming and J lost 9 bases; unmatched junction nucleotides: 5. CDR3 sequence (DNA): TGTGCCAGCAGTGGGGACAGGCGAAAAGCTTTCTTT. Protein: CASSGDRRKAFF.

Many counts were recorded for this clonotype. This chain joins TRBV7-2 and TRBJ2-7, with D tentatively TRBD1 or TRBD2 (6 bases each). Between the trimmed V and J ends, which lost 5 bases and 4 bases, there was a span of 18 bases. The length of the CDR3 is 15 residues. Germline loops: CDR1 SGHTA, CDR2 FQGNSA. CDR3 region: CASSPLPGALYEQYF. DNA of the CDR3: TGTGCCAGCAGCCCCTTGCCGGGGGCTTTATACGAGCAGTACTTC. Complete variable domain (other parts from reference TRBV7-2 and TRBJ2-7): GAGVSQSPSNKVTEKGKDVELRCDPISGHTALYWYRQSLGQGLEFLIYFQGNSAPDKSGLPSDRFSAERTGGSVSTLTIQRTQQEDSAVYLCASSPLPGALYEQYFGPGTRLTVT.

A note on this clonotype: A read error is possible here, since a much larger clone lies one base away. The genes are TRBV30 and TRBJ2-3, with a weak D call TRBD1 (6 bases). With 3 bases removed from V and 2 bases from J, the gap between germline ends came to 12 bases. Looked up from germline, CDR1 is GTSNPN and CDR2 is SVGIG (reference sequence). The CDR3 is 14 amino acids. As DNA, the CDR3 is TGTGCCTGGAGGGCTGGGGGCATCACAGATACGCAGTATTTT. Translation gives CAWRAGGITDTQYF.

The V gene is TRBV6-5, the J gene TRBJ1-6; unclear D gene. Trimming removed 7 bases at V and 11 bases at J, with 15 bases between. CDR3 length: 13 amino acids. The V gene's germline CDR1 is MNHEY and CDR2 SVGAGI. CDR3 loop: CASKRTQKPPLHF. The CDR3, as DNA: TGTGCCAGCAAACGGACCCAGAAACCACCCCTCCACTTT.